The next 17 T cell receptor beta chains were all read from a single sample in a study of identical twins. TCRdb re-called the 5' RACE reads with MiXCR, one entry per CDR3 protein. The sample gives roughly 690,000 distinct CDR3 sequences, less than 7% of which show up once; about 2% is in the top ten. The sequenced material came from naive T cells sorted from blood. The receptors originated from a young man in good health.

Many counts were recorded for this clonotype. The chain carries TRBV18 and TRBJ2-1; 9 bases are shared with TRBD2. Germline CDR1 and CDR2: KGHSH and LQKENI. The CDR3 spans 16 residues. V gave up 1 base and J gave up 9 bases; unmatched junction bases: 10. CDR3 DNA sequence: TGTGCCAGCTCACCACTGGCAGCGGGAGGTGGGGGTGAGCAGTTCTTC. Protein product: CASSPLAAGGGGEQFF.

This clonotype was seen at least ten times. The chain uses TRBV4-1 and TRBJ2-1, with D possibly matching TRBD1 (5 bases). The CDR3 runs 15 residues. Trimming cost V 1 base and J 7 bases, with 14 bases left between them. CDR1 MGHRA and CDR2 YSYEKL come from the germline V gene. The CDR3 nucleotides read TGCGCCAGCAGCCAAGTTAGGGGCCCAGGGAATGAGCAGTTCTTC. Encoded protein: CASSQVRGPGNEQFF.

This clonotype was detected a few times. The J gene is TRBJ2-1, the V gene TRBV5-1; possibly TRBD2 for D (6 bases). CDR1 and CDR2 from the germline V gene are SGHRS and YFSETQ. The CDR3 runs to 14 residues. Trimming left V 0 bases short and J 9 bases short, with 13 bases between. The CDR3 sequence is CASSLAGEGSEQFF. CDR3 coding DNA: TGCGCCAGCAGCTTGGCGGGAGAAGGCAGTGAGCAGTTCTTC.

The sample holds many counts of this clonotype. The rearrangement joins TRBV12-3 or TRBV12-4 to TRBJ2-1; 13 bases are shared with TRBD2. The CDR3 runs to 15 residues. The junction had 11 bases not matched to a gene; V was cut back by 6 bases and J by 12 bases. The CDR3 bases are TGTGCCAGCAGGAAAGGACTAGCGGGAGCCCAGGTGCAGTTCTTC. This sequence encodes CASRKGLAGAQVQFF.

In its sample, this clonotype was seen a few times. CDR3 sequence reads: CASSAISGSSNEQFF. CDR3 in DNA: TGTGCCAGCAGTGCTATCAGCGGGAGTTCAAATGAGCAGTTCTTC. This rearrangement joins TRBV6-1 to TRBJ2-1; 8 nucleotides match TRBD2. CDR3 length: 15 amino acids. The germline V gene has CDR1 MNHNS and CDR2 SASEGT. The junction had 9 bases not matched to a gene; V was cut back by 4 bases and J by 7 bases.

In its sample, this clonotype was seen many times. The chain employs TRBV3-1 and TRBJ2-3, with D unresolved. This CDR3 is built from 13 residues. Germline V lookup: CDR1 LGHDT, CDR2 YNNKEL (reference sequence). V was clipped by 0 bases and J by 5 bases, with 6 bases between them. This chain's CDR3 is CASSQEWGDTQYF. CDR3 DNA sequence: TGTGCCAGCAGCCAAGAATGGGGAGATACGCAGTATTTT.

This clonotype was detected a few times. At one end the junction does not follow the germline gene, possibly because of a read error. The gene calls are TRBV20-1 and TRBJ1-4; TRBD1 is a possible D gene (6 bases). The CDR3 covers 13 residues. Germline loops: CDR1 DFQATT, CDR2 SNEGSKA (reference sequence). The CDR3 loop is CSATWGQAEKLFF. CDR3 coding DNA: TGCAGTGCAACGTGGGGGCAGGCTGAAAAACTGTTTTTC.

This clonotype came up a few times. This chain connects TRBV5-1 to TRBJ2-3; D is undetermined. In germline, CDR1 is SGHRS, CDR2 YFSETQ. The CDR3 is made up of 13 amino acids. Trimming removed 0 bases at V and 6 bases at J, with 8 bases between. The CDR3 sequence: CASSLGEIDTQYF. The CDR3 DNA follows: TGCGCCAGCAGCTTGGGAGAGATCGATACGCAGTATTTT.

This clonotype occurred many times. The chain combines TRBV27 with TRBJ1-2, with D perhaps TRBD1 (5 bases). Trimming stripped 3 bases from V and 4 bases from J, with 15 bases between. The CDR3 loop spans 15 amino acids. Germline-derived CDR1 and CDR2 are MNHEY and SMNVEV (reference sequence). CDR3 protein: CASSFDRDHLYGYTF. The CDR3, as DNA: TGTGCCAGCAGTTTCGACCGGGACCATCTCTATGGCTACACCTTC.

The chain uses TRBV7-9 and TRBJ2-3; no clear D gene. The germline V and J ends were trimmed by 0 bases and 9 bases, with 19 bases remaining between them. This CDR3 is 16 amino acids long. Germline lookup yields CDR1 SEHNR and CDR2 FQNEAQ (reference sequence). The CDR3 sequence is CASSLASPARHRTQYF. In DNA, the CDR3 is TGTGCCAGCAGCTTAGCCTCGCCCGCCCGACATAGGACGCAGTATTTT.

Notes on this clonotype: This may arise from a read error, as a much more abundant clone is one base away. The rearrangement uses TRBV20-1 and TRBJ2-5; D possibly corresponds to TRBD1 (5 bases). The germline V gene encodes CDR1 DFQATT and CDR2 SNEGSKA (reference sequence). The CDR3 has 14 residues. The V end lost 5 bases, the J end lost 2 bases, and 15 bases lay between the germline ends. The CDR3 loop is CSAPPGFSQETQYF. The CDR3 DNA reads as TGCAGTGCTCCCCCAGGGTTCTCTCAAGAGACCCAGTACTTC.

This clonotype was detected ten times or more. V usage is TRBV27 and J usage is TRBJ1-5; 8 nucleotides match TRBD1. The V gene's germline CDR1 is MNHEY and CDR2 SMNVEV (reference sequence). CDR3 length equals 14 residues. V lost 5 bases, J lost 7 bases, and 7 bases stayed unmatched. For the CDR3, the DNA is TGTGCCAGCAGTGTGGGACAGGTCAAGCAGCCCCAGCATTTT. Translation: CASSVGQVKQPQHF.

V gene TRBV5-1 combines with J gene TRBJ2-5; TRBD2 agrees at 7 bases. V shed 0 bases, J shed 5 bases, and the junction held 4 bases outside the gene matches. Germline V gene sequence: CDR1 SGHRS, CDR2 YFSETQ. This CDR3 is built from 14 residues. CDR3 in DNA: TGCGCCAGCAGCTTGGTTGCGGGAGTTGAGACCCAGTACTTC. This codes for CASSLVAGVETQYF.

Remarks on this clonotype: A much larger clone lies a single base off, so this may be a read error. The rearrangement uses TRBV24-1 and TRBJ2-3; tentatively, D is TRBD1 (5 bases). Germline CDR1 and CDR2: KGHDR and SFDVKD. This CDR3 spans 16 amino acids. CDR3 amino acids: CVTSDFQGRGTDTQYF. CDR3 DNA sequence: TGTGTCACCAGTGATTTCCAGGGAAGAGGCACAGATACGCAGTATTTT.

This clonotype occurred a few times. The rearrangement links TRBV7-2 to TRBJ2-7; TRBD2 aligns across 8 bases. CDR1 is SGHTA, CDR2 FQGNSA, per germline. The J segment lost 0 bases and the V segment lost 5 bases, leaving 6 bases of the junction unmatched. The CDR3 contains 15 residues. CDR3 amino acids: CASSEAGASSYEQYF. CDR3 sequence (DNA): TGTGCCAGCAGCGAAGCGGGAGCCTCCTCCTACGAGCAGTACTTC.

This clonotype was observed a few times. This chain uses TRBV7-8 with TRBJ2-7, with 13 bases identical to TRBD2. The germline gives CDR1 SGHVS, CDR2 FQNEAQ. V dropped 5 bases and J dropped 6; count of bases not matched to a gene: 7. CDR3 length: 15 residues. The CDR3 coding sequence is TGTGCCAGCAGCGACCCTGGACTAGCGGGAGTCGAGCAGTACGTC. Amino acid sequence: CASSDPGLAGVEQYV.

This clonotype has a count of ten or more. V usage is TRBV9 and J usage is TRBJ2-3; D may be TRBD1 or TRBD2 (5 bases each). V was clipped by 0 bases and J by 5 bases, with 16 bases between them. CDR1 and CDR2 from the germline V gene are SGDLS and YYNGEE. This CDR3 has 16 residues. The CDR3 DNA sequence: TGTGCCAGCAGCGTAGCTGCCCGGGGCGATTTAGATACGCAGTATTTT. Translated, it gives CASSVAARGDLDTQYF.